Included here is one TCR beta chain sequence, with context. Its specific antigen is unknown. No base qualities exist here, and no much larger clone lies one base off it. The source of the sample is a study of cytomegalovirus exposure and HLA in healthy donors (TCRdb year 2017). In terms of the full investigation: According to an earlier analysis of 450 to 650 of the donors, about 180 million T cells yielded 100 million or so unique TCR beta sequences and about 300 Gb of sequence data. About 280 gigabases of sequencing data and 75 million to 85 million unique TCR sequences made up an early release that covered under 750 HLA-typed donors. Of the approximately 400 genotyped donors, approximately 80% fell in the genetic ancestry cluster associated with self-reported Caucasian donors. The study aimed to test whether signatures of past pathogen exposure could be identified by cataloging public T cell receptors. The study profiled the T cell repertoires of about 640 subjects by immunosequencing and related them to cytomegalovirus serostatus. In addition to the first cohort of 666 subjects, a separate validation cohort of 120 different subjects was used. To predict cytomegalovirus infection status, the study combined high-throughput TCR immunosequencing, statistical association of individual TCRs with disease status, and machine learning. To study patterns of TCR occurrence, a later analysis re-analyzed previously published TCR beta repertoires from hundreds of donors and added high-resolution HLA genotyping. In the later analysis, no new phenotypic data were used to find candidate immune exposures; instead, reliance was placed on TCR beta sequences and their occurrence across donors. An earlier analysis of around 540 of the donors applied high-throughput TCR beta sequencing to assess whether each TCR beta V gene segment acted as functional or pseudogenic. Donor age, sex, ethnicity and CMV serostatus were collected together with the repertoire data. In a later genetic analysis, genome-wide SNP genotypes for about 55% of the 666 donors were used, and that subset was treated as a discovery cohort. All discovery cohort repertoires had been generated on a single sequencing platform. Both class I and class II loci were covered by HLA typing, at four-digit resolution. The number of donors typed differed by locus, with roughly 629-640 for A, B, C, DRB1 and DQB1, around 500 for DQA1, over 600 for DPA1, and 400 to 490 for DPB1. Four to six DR-DQ haplotypes were handled as single units for association and clustering, since linkage in the cohort was strong. Among some 400 genotyped donors of the cohort, an average of about 240,000 unique TCR beta nucleotide sequences was sequenced per donor, of which approximately 19% were non-productive.

The paper as a whole reports these results and caveats: This cohort had only TCR beta chains sequenced, and the lack of alpha or paired-chain data limited which features could be detected. Broadly in line with IMGT annotations, most TCR beta V segments showed up in productive rearrangements about 87% or about 30% of the time in an earlier analysis of approximately 600 of the donors. A total of roughly 160 TCR beta chains were listed by the study as associated with cytomegalovirus. Strong co-occurrence of HLA alleles, especially DR and DQ, made assigning TCR associations to individual alleles difficult. Correlated functional status among segregating V segments might be attributable to linkage disequilibrium, but an unknown experimental factor could not be ruled out. The sequencing pipeline was judged likely to have produced a cluster of highly shared sequence variants as a technical artifact. V-gene and J-gene trimming of TCR beta chains was associated with a missense DCLRE1C variant in a later genetic analysis, and the association was replicated in an independent cohort. According to the authors, the approach could potentially be generalized to other disease states and immunological phenotypes. For the cohort, immune exposure information was limited to CMV serostatus. A few of the identified cytomegalovirus-associated TCR beta chains were confirmed in vitro to be specific for cytomegalovirus antigens. Several of the top co-occurrence clusters appeared to be linked to parvovirus B19, influenza, CMV and Epstein-Barr virus, according to a later analysis. Because counts were too low, roughly 17 rarely observed V segments, including chromosome 9 orphons, were left out of the earlier analysis of a few hundred of the donors. Because some donors lacked HLA typing at each locus, the association tests relied only on the typed subset. A later genetic analysis reported fewer N-insertions in productive TCRs among donors in an Asian-associated ancestry cluster than the approximately 670-donor mean. In a later analysis, HLA-associated TCR beta chains were found to be more clonally expanded and to have lower generation probabilities than equally common non-associated chains. Because the 87-base-pair reads could not distinguish some IMGT-functional V segments, including TRBV6-2 and TRBV6-3, those segments were excluded. Cytomegalovirus status was reported to be diagnosed by the classifier with high specificity and sensitivity in both the original and validation cohorts. According to a later analysis, TCR association rates differed among HLA loci, with DRB1 alleles showing the most associated TCRs and HLA-C alleles showing the fewest. A further reported finding was that TCR beta sequences accurately predicted the HLA-A and HLA-B alleles for most subjects in the first cohort. In a later analysis, most CMV-associated TCR beta chains were found to appear HLA-restricted, with HLA associations seemingly driven largely by CMV exposure. Roughly uniform sequencing depth across donors was assumed in presence/absence analyses, although this assumption may not hold. A later analysis associated 16,951 TCR beta sequences with specific HLA alleles at a false discovery rate of 0.05. While some public TCRs were present in many individuals, most TCR sequences turned up only very rarely across donors.

The library came from the immunoSEQ multiplex PCR assay. For the multiplex PCR, a mixture combining 60 forward primers for TCR Vbeta segments and 13 reverse primers for TCR Jbeta segments was used. A multiplex PCR assay on genomic DNA amplified the CDR3 region of rearranged TCR beta genes. The amplified TCR beta libraries were sequenced on the Illumina HiSeq System as 87-base-pair reads. The original pipeline was this. A later analysis counted approximately 76 million unique TCR beta chains across the 550 to 800 repertoires, and some 11 million of these chains were shared by at least two donors. Raw reads were error-corrected and collapsed into unique sequences with a nearest-neighbor algorithm that merged closely related sequences to remove PCR and sequencing errors. To assign V, D and J gene segments, CDR3 sequences were aligned to IMGT reference sequences. For a sequence to be retained, at least a six-nucleotide match to both a V gene segment and a J gene segment was required. A rearrangement counted as productive if the CDR3 had no stop codons and remained in frame with V and J, and every other rearrangement counted as non-productive. Following IMGT convention, CDR3 was defined as the stretch from the second conserved V-encoded cysteine to the conserved J-encoded phenylalanine. In an earlier analysis of around 600 of the donors, sequences lacking an unambiguous match to a single V gene segment were excluded. An earlier analysis of 500 to 600 of the donors classified V segments as functional when productive rearrangements were above 56.7% and as segregating when the standard deviation between donors was above 5%. To diagnose cytomegalovirus status from the catalog of TCR beta chain sequences, a statistical classification framework was built. A later analysis assigned V and J genes by comparing TCR nucleotide sequences with IMGT/GENE-DB human TR gene sequences. A later analysis assigned CDR3 sequences and most-parsimonious VDJ recombination scenarios with the TCRdist pipeline. A later analysis defined each TCR beta chain by its CDR3 amino acid sequence plus V-gene family, and excluded reads lacking a unique V-gene family. As a way to deal with suspected cross-contamination and a sequencing artifact, a later analysis dropped hundreds of nucleotide sequences that were highly shared and had low generation probability. In a later analysis, a clonal expansion index for each public chain was calculated from normalized within-repertoire ranks of inferred template counts. Generation probabilities in a later analysis came from a VDJ recombination model fitted to out-of-frame rearrangements, and those results were checked against IGoR. In a later analysis, hypergeometric tests were used to score TCR-TCR, TCR-HLA and TCR-CMV co-occurrence, with a repertoire-size bias correction applied to TCR pairs. To estimate false discovery rates, a later analysis permuted the HLA or CMV assignments 20 times. A later analysis grouped co-occurring TCRs with DBSCAN, adding TCRdist sequence similarity when clustering within HLA-allele-positive subsets. For co-occurrence clustering, repertoires with fewer than 30,000 or more than 120,000 public chains were excluded, along with about five repertoires with anomalous nucleotide sharing. As stored in TCRdb, this immuneACCESS dataset retains in-frame rearrangements with V and J assigned. A fraction of the clones does not appear; measured against another copy, unresolved V genes explain less than half of the discrepancy, and the remainder lacks a known reason. V and J calls and clone size come straight from that table; D and trimming were deduced from the DNA. Counted in this sample were 120,000 to 150,000 clones; 64% of them appeared once. The ten most abundant clones make up about 2.9% of the sample.

The cohort was made up of 666 healthy bone marrow donors. At the time of sampling, every cohort member was nominally healthy, though immune exposures that went unrecorded were likely present. The donor tested CMV seropositive and was one of the 289 seropositive cohort members. A peripheral blood sample was provided by each donor, and peripheral blood mononuclear cells were used for TCR beta sequencing. Genomic DNA was extracted from the blood cell samples with the Qiagen DNeasy Blood Extraction Kit. The CDR3 goes from the cysteine to the phenylalanine over 15 residues. The kept DNA is CDR3 alone, 45 bases in frame from the first base. The junction shows trimming of 2 bases on V and 6 bases on J, plus 14 bases between the germline ends. CDR1 and CDR2 (SGDLS, YYNGEE) derive from the germline V gene.

The receptor's source is a woman aged 25 to 39 in good health and CMV-seropositive. The sample taken for sequencing was PBMCs. The V and J segments used are TRBV9 and TRBJ2-2; tentative D gene TRBD1, with 6 bases matching. The CDR3 has the sequence CASSVTRWGPGELFF. In nucleotide form, the sequence is TGTGCCAGCAGCGTTACTAGGTGGGGGCCCGGGGAGCTGTTTTTT.